Each of the 31 T cell receptor beta chains below was sequenced from the same sample in a study of cytomegalovirus exposure and HLA in healthy donors. The PCR made use of 60 Vbeta and 13 Jbeta primers. Assay: immunoSEQ multiplex PCR; the TCRdb copy retains only in-frame clones and omits some. The sample lists under 200,000 clones; about 80% were seen once. Sample: PBMCs. These receptors all stem from a man aged 25-40 years in good health and CMV-seronegative.

The CDR3 nucleotides read TGTGCCAGTAGTATGCTTCAGGGGAGCTATGGCTACACCTTC. It encodes CASSMLQGSYGYTF. V gene TRBV19 combines with J gene TRBJ1-2; D perhaps matches TRBD1 (6 bases). V was trimmed by 3 bases and J by 4 bases, leaving 12 bases between them. The CDR3 spans 14 residues. The germline CDR1 and CDR2 sequences are LNHDA and SQIVND (reference sequence). Based on the CDR3 plus reference TRBV19 and TRBJ1-2, the full variable domain is DGGITQSPKYLFRKEGQNVTLSCEQNLNHDAMYWYRQDPGQGLRLIYYSQIVNDFQKGDIAEGYSVSREKKESFPLTVTSAQKNPTAFYLCASSMLQGSYGYTFGSGTRLTVV.

The chain joins TRBV30 to TRBJ2-3, with a tentative D call TRBD2 (6 bases). Germline V gene data show CDR1 as GTSNPN and CDR2 as SVGIG (reference sequence). Trimming pared 5 bases from V and 6 bases from J, leaving 12 bases between. This CDR3 is 12 amino acids long. In nucleotides, the CDR3 is TGTGCCTGGGCCTCTGGGGGGGATACGCAGTATTTT. This codes for CAWASGGDTQYF.

The J gene is TRBJ2-7, the V gene TRBV5-4; D may be TRBD2 (7 bases). From germline, CDR1 is SGHNT and CDR2 YYREEE (reference sequence). V was pared by 2 bases and J by 2 bases, with 14 bases between. The CDR3 runs to 15 residues. CDR3 nucleotides: TGTGCCAGCAGCTTAGGGGCGGGGGCCACCTACGAGCAGTACTTC. Amino acid sequence: CASSLGAGATYEQYF.

The chain combines TRBV5-1 with TRBJ2-1, with 7 bases matching TRBD2. Per germline, CDR1 SGHRS and CDR2 YFSETQ. The CDR3 covers 20 residues. Germline trimming cut 0 bases from V and 0 bases from J; bases unmatched to any gene: 15. This CDR3 is CASSLGRVGGGRSSYNEQFF. The CDR3 bases are TGCGCCAGCAGCTTGGGCCGGGTGGGCGGGGGTCGGTCCTCCTACAATGAGCAGTTCTTC. The variable domain in full, with the rest retrieved from reference TRBV5-1 and TRBJ2-1, is KAGVTQTPRYLIKTRGQQVTLSCSPISGHRSVSWYQQTPGQGLQFLFEYFSETQRNKGNFPGRFSGRQFSNSRSEMNVSTLELGDSALYLCASSLGRVGGGRSSYNEQFFGPGTRLTVL.

The J gene is TRBJ1-5, the V gene TRBV6-6, with D possibly being TRBD1 (5 bases). V lost 4 bases to trimming and J lost 6 bases, with 16 bases between them. Germline CDR1 MNHNY, CDR2 SVGAGI (reference sequence). The length of the CDR3 is 15 residues. The CDR3 nucleotides read TGTGCCAGCAGTTTTGGAGGGGATATGGGTCAGCCCCAGCATTTT. Encoded protein: CASSFGGDMGQPQHF.

The V gene is TRBV2, the J gene TRBJ2-1; 10 nucleotides line up with TRBD1. J gave up 5 bases and V 6 bases, and 7 bases lay outside the gene matches. CDR3 length: 15 residues. Germline V CDR1 and CDR2: SNHLY, FYNNEI. This CDR3 reads CASSVRDRGNNEQFF. As DNA, the CDR3 is TGTGCCAGCAGCGTCCGGGACAGGGGTAACAATGAGCAGTTCTTC.

The chain couples TRBV5-4 to TRBJ2-4; TRBD2 matches 8 bases. This CDR3 has 15 residues. Trimming removed 3 bases from V and 7 bases from J; junction bases left unmatched: 9. In germline, CDR1 is SGHNT, CDR2 YYREEE (reference sequence). CDR3 region: CASSWGGSGTNIQYF. CDR3 bases: TGTGCCAGCAGCTGGGGGGGTAGCGGGACTAACATTCAGTACTTC.

The chain combines TRBV5-1 with TRBJ2-6, with TRBD1 identical over 10 bases. After removal of 6 bases from V and 7 bases from J, the junction contained 10 bases not matched to a gene. The CDR3 length is 16 residues. Germline V gene data show CDR1 as SGHRS and CDR2 as YFSETQ. DNA for the CDR3: TGCGCCAGCAACGTCCAGGGGACAGGGGATGCCAACGTCCTGACTTTC. Encoded protein: CASNVQGTGDANVLTF.

The chain combines TRBV11-3 with TRBJ2-5; tentative D call: TRBD1 (5 bases). There are 14 residues in the CDR3. Trimming took off 4 bases at V and 4 bases at J, with 13 bases between the two ends. Germline V gene sequence: CDR1 SGHNT, CDR2 YENEEA. The CDR3 reads CASSSSRGAETQYF. The CDR3 DNA reads TGTGCCAGCAGCTCAAGTCGTGGGGCAGAGACCCAGTACTTC.

The chain joins TRBV7-9 to TRBJ2-3; weak D call: TRBD1 (5 bases). The V gene's germline CDR1 is SEHNR and CDR2 FQNEAQ (reference sequence). V lost 4 bases and J 4 bases, leaving 15 bases between the germline ends. This CDR3 spans 15 amino acids. DNA for the CDR3: TGTGCCAGCAGCTACCGTAAAGGGGTGGCAGATACGCAGTATTTT. Translated, it gives CASSYRKGVADTQYF.

CDR3 nucleotides: TGTGCCTGGAGGCAAGGGGAGGGGGTGGCGGGGGGGCATTGGAGTGAGCAGTTCTTC. Its translation: CAWRQGEGVAGGHWSEQFF. The rearrangement uses TRBV30 and TRBJ2-1; 9 bases are a match to TRBD2. CDR1 is GTSNPN, CDR2 SVGIG, per germline (reference sequence). V gave up 3 bases and J gave up 9 bases; unmatched junction bases: 24. CDR3 length equals 19 residues. Drawing the rest from reference TRBV30 and TRBJ2-1, the complete variable domain is SQTIHQWPATLVQPVGSPLSLECTVEGTSNPNLYWYRQAAGRGLQLLFYSVGIGQISSEVPQNLSASRPQDRQFILSSKKLLLSDSGFYLCAWRQGEGVAGGHWSEQFFGPGTRLTVL.

This chain uses TRBV5-1 with TRBJ2-5; D is uncertain. Germline CDR1 reads SGHRS; CDR2 reads YFSETQ. This CDR3 is 16 amino acids long. V was clipped by 5 bases and J by 3 bases, with 20 bases between them. CDR3 loop: CASRVSRVAAEETQYF. The CDR3 nucleotides are TGCGCCAGCAGGGTTTCTCGGGTAGCAGCCGAAGAGACCCAGTACTTC.

The chain is built from TRBV7-6 and TRBJ1-4; maybe TRBD1 (5 bases). V was trimmed by 5 bases and J by 7 bases, leaving 14 bases between them. The CDR3 loop spans 14 amino acids. Germline V gives CDR1 SGHVS, CDR2 FNYEAQ. The CDR3 coding sequence is TGTGCCAGCAGCCAAAGGGGCTGGGGTGAAAAACTGTTTTTT. Translation: CASSQRGWGEKLFF.

The chain joins TRBV2 to TRBJ1-4, with 7 bases lining up with TRBD1. The CDR3 has 15 amino acids. Trimming removed 4 bases from V and 1 base from J; junction bases left unmatched: 3. The V gene's germline CDR1 is SNHLY and CDR2 FYNNEI. DNA for the CDR3: TGTGCCAGCAGTGTAACAGGGGTAACTAATGAAAAACTGTTTTTT. This gives the protein CASSVTGVTNEKLFF.

The chain couples TRBV18 to TRBJ2-2, with 8 bases matching TRBD2. This CDR3 is 16 amino acids long. The V gene end was trimmed by 4 bases and the J gene end by 4 bases; junction bases not matched to a gene: 8. Germline V gene lookup returns CDR1 KGHSH and CDR2 LQKENI. The DNA of the CDR3 is TGTGCCAGCTCACGACGGGGGGGCGGCGGCACCGGGGAGCTGTTTTTT. Translating it yields CASSRRGGGGTGELFF.

This clone was seen more than once but under ten times. CDR3 sequence reads: CASSQVSEYQPQHF. CDR3 sequence (DNA): TGTGCCAGCAGCCAAGTGAGTGAGTACCAGCCCCAGCATTTT. The chain links TRBV4-2 to TRBJ1-5, with unresolved D. The germline gives CDR1 LGHNA, CDR2 YNFKEQ. V shed 1 base and J shed 7 bases, with 11 bases lying between them. The CDR3 consists of 14 residues.

The V call is TRBV6-5, the J call TRBJ2-5, with D perhaps TRBD2 (7 bases). The CDR3 totals 15 residues. V dropped 5 bases and J dropped 4 bases, with 17 bases sitting between them. From germline, CDR1 is MNHEY and CDR2 SVGAGI. CDR3 DNA: TGTGCCAGCAGTCTTTGGGGGGGGGCACCAGAGACCCAGTACTTC. It specifies CASSLWGGAPETQYF.

Of note for this clone: A read error may account for a junction end that differs from germline. This chain joins TRBV7-7 and TRBJ2-6; D is possibly TRBD1 (6 bases). The CDR3 has 16 residues. The germline CDR1 and CDR2 sequences are SSHAT and FNYEAQ (reference sequence). This CDR3 reads CASSLVGGSGANVLTF. CDR3 coding DNA: TGTGCTAGCAGCTTGGTAGGGGGCTCTGGGGCCAACGTCCTGACTTTC.

The chain employs TRBV11-2 and TRBJ2-3; 7 bases align to TRBD1. The CDR3 contains 14 residues. Germline V gene sequence: CDR1 SGHAT, CDR2 FQNNGV. V gave up 5 bases and J gave up 4 bases; unmatched junction bases: 6. This CDR3 is CASSIDRVSDTQYF. DNA for the CDR3: TGTGCCAGCAGCATCGACAGGGTATCAGATACGCAGTATTTT.

This clone was seen only a few times. The chain carries TRBV30 and TRBJ2-4, with TRBD2 identical over 7 bases. Germline V CDR1 and CDR2: GTSNPN, SVGIG (reference sequence). The ends lost 8 bases at V and 1 base at J; junction bases unmatched: 8. CDR3 size: 14 residues. The DNA for the CDR3 is TGTGCCGTGACCGGGGGGTCGGCCAAAAACATTCAGTACTTC. Translated: CAVTGGSAKNIQYF. Variable domain in full (rest from reference TRBV30 and TRBJ2-4): SQTIHQWPATLVQPVGSPLSLECTVEGTSNPNLYWYRQAAGRGLQLLFYSVGIGQISSEVPQNLSASRPQDRQFILSSKKLLLSDSGFYLCAVTGGSAKNIQYFGAGTRLSVL.

This chain joins TRBV30 and TRBJ1-6; 8 nucleotides align to TRBD1. The CDR3 sequence is 16 residues long. Per germline, CDR1 GTSNPN and CDR2 SVGIG (reference sequence). Trimming cost V 2 bases and J 7 bases; bases outside gene matches: 10. The CDR3 reads CAWSPSPGQANSPLHF. The CDR3 bases are TGTGCCTGGAGTCCTTCACCGGGACAGGCGAATTCACCCCTCCACTTT.

J is TRBJ1-4 and V is TRBV5-1; tentatively, D is TRBD1 (6 bases). Trimming removed 6 bases at V and 3 bases at J, with 12 bases between. CDR3 length: 14 residues. Germline V lookup: CDR1 SGHRS, CDR2 YFSETQ. The CDR3 DNA sequence: TGCGCCAGCACCCTAGGGGGGGCTAATGAAAAACTGTTTTTT. Residues: CASTLGGANEKLFF.

The J gene is TRBJ2-7, the V gene TRBV5-1, with 7 nucleotides matching TRBD1. Germline trimming cut 4 bases from V and 3 bases from J; bases unmatched to any gene: 10. The CDR3 covers 15 residues. Germline V gene sequence: CDR1 SGHRS, CDR2 YFSETQ. DNA of the CDR3: TGCGCCAGCAGCACTGAGACAGGGTCTAACTACGAGCAGTACTTC. Translating gives CASSTETGSNYEQYF.

V gene TRBV10-2 combines with J gene TRBJ1-1; 8 nucleotides line up with TRBD1. The CDR3 sequence is 15 residues long. The trim removed 2 bases at V and 5 bases at J, leaving 7 bases unmatched. Germline CDR1 is WSHSY and CDR2 is SAAADI. CDR3 loop: CASSEMQGAGTEAFF. The DNA for the CDR3 is TGCGCCAGCAGTGAGATGCAGGGGGCAGGGACTGAAGCTTTCTTT.

V gene TRBV7-9 combines with J gene TRBJ2-7; 12 positions match TRBD2. The CDR3 is 16 amino acids. Unmatched junction bases numbered 10, after V lost 5 bases and J lost 5 bases. CDR1 is SEHNR and CDR2 is FQNEAQ in the germline V gene (reference sequence). Here the CDR3 DNA reads TGTGCCAGCAGCCGGCGCTCTAGCGGGGGGGCCCACGAGCAGTACTTC. Its translation is CASSRRSSGGAHEQYF.

The genes are TRBV7-3 and TRBJ2-5; TRBD1 agrees at 7 bases. This CDR3 spans 15 amino acids. The germline V gene has CDR1 SGHTA and CDR2 FQGTGA. J was trimmed by 5 bases and V by 5 bases; bases with no gene match: 11. The CDR3 spells CASSPDRDRIETQYF. The CDR3 DNA reads as TGTGCCAGCAGCCCCGACAGGGATCGGATTGAGACCCAGTACTTC.

This clone was seen only a few times. V usage is TRBV11-2 and J usage is TRBJ2-2, with TRBD1 matching 10 bases. Germline lookup yields CDR1 SGHAT and CDR2 FQNNGV. The CDR3 has 16 residues. Trimming removed 5 bases from V and 4 bases from J; junction bases left unmatched: 7. CDR3 sequence: CASSKRTGGGTGELFF. The DNA of the CDR3 is TGTGCCAGCAGCAAGAGGACAGGGGGAGGCACCGGGGAGCTGTTTTTT. Looking up the rest from reference TRBV11-2 and TRBJ2-2 gives the full variable domain: EAGVAQSPRYKIIEKRQSVAFWCNPISGHATLYWYQQILGQGPKLLIQFQNNGVVDDSQLPKDRFSAERLKGVDSTLKIQPAKLEDSAVYLCASSKRTGGGTGELFFGEGSRLTVL.

The chain recombines TRBV10-2 with TRBJ1-5; D is undetermined. The germline V and J ends were trimmed by 10 bases and 0 bases, with 13 bases remaining between them. From germline, CDR1 is WSHSY and CDR2 SAAADI. This CDR3 is built from 14 residues. The CDR3 DNA sequence: TGCGCCACCTCGGGTAGCGATAGCAATCAGCCCCAGCATTTT. Translation: CATSGSDSNQPQHF.

The chain combines TRBV2 with TRBJ2-6, with D possibly matching TRBD1 (5 bases). Per the germline V gene, CDR1 is SNHLY and CDR2 is FYNNEI. Trimming removed 10 bases at V and 0 bases at J, with 19 bases between. The CDR3 spans 17 residues. The CDR3 loop is CATGGQGPRSGANVLTF. The CDR3 DNA reads as TGTGCCACCGGTGGGCAGGGCCCTCGCTCTGGGGCCAACGTCCTGACTTTC. The variable domain in full, completed from reference TRBV2 and TRBJ2-6, reads EPEVTQTPSHQVTQMGQEVILRCVPISNHLYFYWYRQILGQKVEFLVSFYNNEISEKSEIFDDQFSVERPDGSNFTLKIRSTKLEDSAMYFCATGGQGPRSGANVLTFGAGSRLTVL.

The chain recombines TRBV6-5 with TRBJ1-5, with 10 positions matching TRBD1. J lost 2 bases, V lost 5 bases, and 3 bases had no gene match. Germline CDR1 MNHEY, CDR2 SVGAGI. There are 15 residues in the CDR3. The CDR3 sequence: CASSPGTGGNQPQHF. The CDR3 DNA reads as TGTGCCAGCAGTCCCGGGACAGGGGGCAATCAGCCCCAGCATTTT.

The chain joins TRBV19 to TRBJ2-7, with 15 bases matching TRBD2. The CDR3 is 17 residues long. CDR1 LNHDA and CDR2 SQIVND come from the germline V gene (reference sequence). V gave up 3 bases and J gave up 6 bases; unmatched junction bases: 9. The CDR3 here is CASSIFGLAGGPGEQYF. CDR3 bases: TGTGCCAGTAGTATTTTCGGACTAGCGGGAGGGCCGGGCGAGCAGTACTTC.